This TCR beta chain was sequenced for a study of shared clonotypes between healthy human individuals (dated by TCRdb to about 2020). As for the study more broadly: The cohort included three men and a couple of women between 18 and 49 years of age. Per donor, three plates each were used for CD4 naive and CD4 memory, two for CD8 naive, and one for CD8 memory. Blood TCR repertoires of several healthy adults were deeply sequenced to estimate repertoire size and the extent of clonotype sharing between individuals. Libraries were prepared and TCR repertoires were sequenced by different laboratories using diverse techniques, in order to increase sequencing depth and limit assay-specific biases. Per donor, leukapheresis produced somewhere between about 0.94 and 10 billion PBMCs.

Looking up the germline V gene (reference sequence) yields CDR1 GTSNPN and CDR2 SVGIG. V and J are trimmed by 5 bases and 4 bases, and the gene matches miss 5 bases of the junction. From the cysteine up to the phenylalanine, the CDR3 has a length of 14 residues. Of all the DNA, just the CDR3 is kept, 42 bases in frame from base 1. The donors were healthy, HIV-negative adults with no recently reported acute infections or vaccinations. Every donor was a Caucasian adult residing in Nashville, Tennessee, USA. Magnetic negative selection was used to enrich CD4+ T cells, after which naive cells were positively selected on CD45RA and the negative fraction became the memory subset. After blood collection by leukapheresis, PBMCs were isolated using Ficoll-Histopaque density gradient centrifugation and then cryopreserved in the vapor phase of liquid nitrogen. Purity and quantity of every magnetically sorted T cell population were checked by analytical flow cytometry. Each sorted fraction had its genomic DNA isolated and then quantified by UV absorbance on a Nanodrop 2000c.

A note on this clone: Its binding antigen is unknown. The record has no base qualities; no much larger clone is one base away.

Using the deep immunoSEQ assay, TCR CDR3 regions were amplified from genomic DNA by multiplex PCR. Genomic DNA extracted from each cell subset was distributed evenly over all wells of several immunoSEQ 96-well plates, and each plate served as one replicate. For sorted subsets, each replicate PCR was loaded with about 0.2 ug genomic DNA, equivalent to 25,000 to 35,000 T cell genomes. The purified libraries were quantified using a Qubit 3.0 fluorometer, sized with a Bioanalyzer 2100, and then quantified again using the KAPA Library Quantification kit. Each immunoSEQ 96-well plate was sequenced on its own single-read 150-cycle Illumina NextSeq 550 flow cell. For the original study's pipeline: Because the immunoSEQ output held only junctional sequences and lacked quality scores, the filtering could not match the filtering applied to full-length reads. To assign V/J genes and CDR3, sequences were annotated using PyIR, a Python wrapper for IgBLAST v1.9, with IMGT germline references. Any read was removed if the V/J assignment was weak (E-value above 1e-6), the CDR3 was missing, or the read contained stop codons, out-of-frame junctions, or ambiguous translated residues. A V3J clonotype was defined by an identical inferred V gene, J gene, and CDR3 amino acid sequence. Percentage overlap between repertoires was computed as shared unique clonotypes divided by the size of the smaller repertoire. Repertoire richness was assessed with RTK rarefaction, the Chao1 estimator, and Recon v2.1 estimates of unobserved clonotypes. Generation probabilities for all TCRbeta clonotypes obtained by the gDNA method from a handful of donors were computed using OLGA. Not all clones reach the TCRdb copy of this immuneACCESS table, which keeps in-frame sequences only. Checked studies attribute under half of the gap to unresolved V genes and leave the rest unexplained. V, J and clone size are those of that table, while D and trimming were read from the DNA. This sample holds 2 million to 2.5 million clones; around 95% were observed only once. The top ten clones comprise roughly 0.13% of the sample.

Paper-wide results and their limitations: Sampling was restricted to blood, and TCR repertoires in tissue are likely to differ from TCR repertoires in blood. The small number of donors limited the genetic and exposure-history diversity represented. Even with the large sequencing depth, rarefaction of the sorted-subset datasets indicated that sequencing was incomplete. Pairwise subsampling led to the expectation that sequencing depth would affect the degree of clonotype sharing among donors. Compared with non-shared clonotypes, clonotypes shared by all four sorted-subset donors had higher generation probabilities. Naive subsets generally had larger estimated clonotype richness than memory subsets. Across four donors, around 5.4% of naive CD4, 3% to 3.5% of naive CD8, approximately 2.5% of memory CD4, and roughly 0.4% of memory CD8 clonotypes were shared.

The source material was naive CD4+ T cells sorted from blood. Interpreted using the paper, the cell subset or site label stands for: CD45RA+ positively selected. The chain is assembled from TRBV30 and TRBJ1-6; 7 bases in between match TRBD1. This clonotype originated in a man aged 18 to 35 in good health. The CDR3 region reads CAWETGKYNSPLHF. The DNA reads TGTGCCTGGGAGACAGGGAAGTATAATTCACCCCTCCACTTT.